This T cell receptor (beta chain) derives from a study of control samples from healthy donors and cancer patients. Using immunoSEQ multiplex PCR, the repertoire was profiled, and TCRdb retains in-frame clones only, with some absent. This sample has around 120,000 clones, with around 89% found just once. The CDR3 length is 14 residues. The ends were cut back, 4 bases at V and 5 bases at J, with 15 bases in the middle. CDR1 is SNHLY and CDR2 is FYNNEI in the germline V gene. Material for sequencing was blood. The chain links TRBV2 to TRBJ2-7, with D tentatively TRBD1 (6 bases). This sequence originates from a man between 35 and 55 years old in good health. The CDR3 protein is CASSVPGQRNEQYF. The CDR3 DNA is TGTGCCAGCAGTGTACCGGGACAACGGAACGAGCAGTACTTC.